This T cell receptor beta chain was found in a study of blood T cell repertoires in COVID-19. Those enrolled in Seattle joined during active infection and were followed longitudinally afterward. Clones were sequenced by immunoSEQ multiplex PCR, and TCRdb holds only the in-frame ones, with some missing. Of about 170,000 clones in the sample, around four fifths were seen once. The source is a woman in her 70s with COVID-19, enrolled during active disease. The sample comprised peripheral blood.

Written as DNA, the CDR3 is TGTGCCAGTAGTATTCGGGCTAGCGGGGGGGCCTACAATGAGCAGTTCTTC. It yields the protein CASSIRASGGAYNEQFF. This chain joins TRBV19 and TRBJ2-1; 12 nucleotides align to TRBD2. This CDR3 has 17 amino acids. V lost 3 bases to trimming and J lost 2 bases; unmatched junction nucleotides: 5. Germline V gene sequence: CDR1 LNHDA, CDR2 SQIVND (reference sequence).